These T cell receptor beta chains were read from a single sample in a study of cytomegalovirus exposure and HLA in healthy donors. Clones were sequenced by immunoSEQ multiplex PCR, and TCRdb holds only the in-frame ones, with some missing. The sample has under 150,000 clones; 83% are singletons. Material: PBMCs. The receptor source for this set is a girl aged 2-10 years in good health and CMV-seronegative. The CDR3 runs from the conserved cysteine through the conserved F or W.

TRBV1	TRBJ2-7	CTSSQSKKGFEQYF
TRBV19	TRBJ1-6	CASSNGQGFNSPLHF
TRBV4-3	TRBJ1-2	CASSPLGQYGGYTF
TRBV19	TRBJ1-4	CASSIDFRGSNEKLFF
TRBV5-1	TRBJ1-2	CASSLVGTGEYGYTF
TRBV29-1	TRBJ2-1	CSVEGLYNEQFF
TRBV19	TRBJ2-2	CAGGPGQAPTGELFF
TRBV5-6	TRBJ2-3	CASSPGTGSSTDTQYF
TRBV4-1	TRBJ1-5	CASSQAGHYSNQPQHF
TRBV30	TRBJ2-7	CAWSVAGLEQYF
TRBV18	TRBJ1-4	CASSPPWQGVEKLFF
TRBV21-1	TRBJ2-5	CASSGSRGRKTQYF
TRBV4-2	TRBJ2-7	CASSQEIQTSGGYYEQYF
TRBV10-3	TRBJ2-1	CAISAAGGTNEQFF
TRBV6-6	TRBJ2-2	CASTRQGAAGELFF
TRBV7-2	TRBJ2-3	CASSSVGQTYTDTQYF
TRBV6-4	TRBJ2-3	CASSDSSGGASTDTQYF
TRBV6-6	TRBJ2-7	CASSSPGTRSSYEQYF
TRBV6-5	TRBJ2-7	CASSQTQVGTYEQYF
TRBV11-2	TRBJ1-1	CASSLVMNTEAFF
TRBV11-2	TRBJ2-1	CASSSRDRITYNEQFF
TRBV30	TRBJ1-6	CAWSVGSQNSPLHF
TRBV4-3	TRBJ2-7	CASSQDLERQISSYEQYF
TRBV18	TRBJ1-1	CASSPTLKNRGKNTEAFF
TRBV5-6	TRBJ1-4	CASSLGTGSNEKLFF
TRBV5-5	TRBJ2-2	CASSRDRANTGELFF
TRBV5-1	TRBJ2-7	CASSLGGGGRLGEQYF
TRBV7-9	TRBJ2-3	CASSLVQGVEDTQYF
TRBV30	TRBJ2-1	CAWSVQWEQFF
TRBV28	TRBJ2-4	CASREGGSKNIQYF
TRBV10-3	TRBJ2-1	CAISDMYNEQFF
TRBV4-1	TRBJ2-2	CASSPLGSGGPGGELFF
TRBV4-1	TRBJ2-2	CASSPPGGPNTGELFF
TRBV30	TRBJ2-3	CACHSRHTDTQYF
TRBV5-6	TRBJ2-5	CASSFFLGGRFQETQYF
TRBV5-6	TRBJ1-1	CASSPGDRVGTEAFF
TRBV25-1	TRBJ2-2	CASSENRGAGGELFF
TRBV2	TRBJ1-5	CASSSTGTGGQPQHF
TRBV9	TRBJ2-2	CASNLGQVNTGELFF
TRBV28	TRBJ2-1	CASSPWTSGNSEQFF
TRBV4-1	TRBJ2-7	CASSQDMGGRGYEQYF
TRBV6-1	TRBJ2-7	CASSPGQTYSEQYF
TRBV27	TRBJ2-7	CASSSMKLAGGFYEQYF
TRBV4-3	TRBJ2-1	CASSQERGRSLTDEQFF
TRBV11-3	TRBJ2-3	CASSLDYTDTQYF
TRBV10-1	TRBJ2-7	CASSETGNLPYEQYF